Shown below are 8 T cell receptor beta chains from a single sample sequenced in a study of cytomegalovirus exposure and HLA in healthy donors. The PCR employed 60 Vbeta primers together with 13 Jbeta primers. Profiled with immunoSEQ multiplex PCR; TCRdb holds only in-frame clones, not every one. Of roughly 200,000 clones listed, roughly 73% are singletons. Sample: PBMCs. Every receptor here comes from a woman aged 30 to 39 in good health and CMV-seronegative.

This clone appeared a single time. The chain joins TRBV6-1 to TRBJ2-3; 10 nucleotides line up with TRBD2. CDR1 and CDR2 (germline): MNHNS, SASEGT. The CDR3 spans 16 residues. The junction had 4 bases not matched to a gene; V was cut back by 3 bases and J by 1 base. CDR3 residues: CASSELSGRRTDTQYF. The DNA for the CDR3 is TGTGCCAGCAGTGAGCTTAGCGGGAGGCGCACAGATACGCAGTATTTT.

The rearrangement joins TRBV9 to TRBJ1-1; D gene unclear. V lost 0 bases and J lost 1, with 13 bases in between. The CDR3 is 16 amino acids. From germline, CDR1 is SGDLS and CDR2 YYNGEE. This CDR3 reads CASSVGRAQSNTEAFF. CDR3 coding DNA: TGTGCCAGCAGCGTAGGGAGGGCACAATCGAACACTGAAGCTTTCTTT. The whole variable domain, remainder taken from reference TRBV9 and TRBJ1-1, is DSGVTQTPKHLITATGQRVTLRCSPRSGDLSVYWYQQSLDQGLQFLIQYYNGEERAKGNILERFSAQQFPDLHSELNLSSLELGDSALYFCASSVGRAQSNTEAFFGQGTRLTVV.

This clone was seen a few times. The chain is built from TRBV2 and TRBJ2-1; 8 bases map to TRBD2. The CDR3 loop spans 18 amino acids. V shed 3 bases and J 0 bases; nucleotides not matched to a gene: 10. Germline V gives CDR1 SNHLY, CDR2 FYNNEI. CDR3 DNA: TGTGCCAGCAGTGACTGGGGGCTAGCGGGTAGCTCCTACAATGAGCAGTTCTTC. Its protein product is CASSDWGLAGSSYNEQFF.

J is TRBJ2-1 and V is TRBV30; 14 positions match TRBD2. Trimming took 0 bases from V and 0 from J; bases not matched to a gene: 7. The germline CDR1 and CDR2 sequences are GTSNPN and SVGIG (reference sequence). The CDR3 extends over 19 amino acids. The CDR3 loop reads CAWSVRTSGRPSSYNEQFF. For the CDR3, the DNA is TGTGCCTGGAGTGTAAGGACTAGCGGGAGGCCGAGCTCCTACAATGAGCAGTTCTTC.

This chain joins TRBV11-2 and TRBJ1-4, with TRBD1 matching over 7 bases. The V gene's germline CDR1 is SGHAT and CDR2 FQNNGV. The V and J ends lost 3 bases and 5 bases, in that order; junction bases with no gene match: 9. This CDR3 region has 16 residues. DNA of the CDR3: TGTGCCAGCAGCTTTCAAGCCGGGACAGCGAATGAAAAACTGTTTTTT. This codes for CASSFQAGTANEKLFF.

The CDR3 loop is CASSELSERPGGKETQYF. CDR3 in DNA: TGTGCCAGCAGTGAATTATCGGAGCGACCCGGAGGGAAAGAGACCCAGTACTTC. V usage is TRBV25-1 and J usage is TRBJ2-5; a possible D gene is TRBD2 (6 bases). Germline CDR1 reads MGHDK; CDR2 reads SYGVNS. The CDR3 length is 18 residues. V lost 1 base, J lost 3 bases, and 21 bases lay in between. Full variable domain (outside the CDR3, taken from reference TRBV25-1 and TRBJ2-5): EADIYQTPRYLVIGTGKKITLECSQTMGHDKMYWYQQDPGMELHLIHYSYGVNSTEKGDLSSESTVSRIRTEHFPLTLESARPSHTSQYLCASSELSERPGGKETQYFGPGTRLLVL.

CDR3 amino acids: CASSLRLANEQFF. In DNA form, the CDR3 reads TGTGCCAGCAGTTTACGGCTAGCCAATGAGCAGTTCTTC. The gene calls are TRBV27 and TRBJ2-1; TRBD2 might be the D (5 bases). The CDR3 has 13 residues. From germline, CDR1 is MNHEY and CDR2 SMNVEV (reference sequence). Trimming pared 2 bases from V and 6 bases from J, leaving 8 bases between.

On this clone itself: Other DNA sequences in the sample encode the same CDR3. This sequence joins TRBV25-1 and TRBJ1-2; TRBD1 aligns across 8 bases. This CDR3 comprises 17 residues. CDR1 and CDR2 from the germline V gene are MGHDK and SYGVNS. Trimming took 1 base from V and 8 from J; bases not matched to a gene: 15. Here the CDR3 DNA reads TGTGCCAGCAGTGAATGGCTGGGGGGACAGGAGAGAGAGGGCTACACCTTC. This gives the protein CASSEWLGGQEREGYTF.